The 25 T cell receptor beta chains given below trace back to one sample, sequenced in a study of brain metastases from non-small cell lung cancer. Generated by immunoSEQ multiplex PCR, the TCRdb table keeps only in-frame clones and is missing some. The repertoire holds some 4,500 clones, with 65% to 90% as singletons. Sequenced material: primary lung tumor tissue. The receptors come from a donor over 35 with non-small cell lung cancer.

The gene calls are TRBV7-8 and TRBJ2-2, with D unclear. Germline V gene sequence: CDR1 SGHVS, CDR2 FQNEAQ. Trimming took off 3 bases at V and 1 base at J, with 3 bases between the two ends. This CDR3 is 13 amino acids long. Here the CDR3 reads CASSLLNTGELFF. CDR3 DNA: TGTGCCAGCAGCTTGTTGAACACCGGGGAGCTGTTTTTT.

V usage is TRBV29-1 and J usage is TRBJ2-6; D is possibly TRBD1 or TRBD2 (5 bases each). CDR3 length: 15 residues. Per the germline V gene, CDR1 is SQVTM and CDR2 is ANQGSEA. V shed 0 bases and J shed 0 bases, with 6 bases lying between them. The DNA for the CDR3 is TGCAGCGTTGAAGAGGGGGTCTCTGGGGCCAACGTCCTGACTTTC. Amino acids: CSVEEGVSGANVLTF.

This chain links TRBV28 with TRBJ1-2; D is unclear. Looked up from germline, CDR1 is MDHEN and CDR2 is SYDVKM. Trimming shortened V by 4 bases and J by 5 bases, and 8 bases separated the two germline ends. This CDR3 is built from 12 residues. DNA of the CDR3: TGTGCCAGCAGTTACGGAGGTTATGGCTACACCTTC. Translated: CASSYGGYGYTF.

CDR3 protein: CAWMGYEGSYEQYF. CDR3 coding DNA: TGTGCCTGGATGGGTTATGAGGGTTCCTACGAGCAGTACTTC. The chain couples TRBV30 to TRBJ2-7; a weak D match, TRBD2 (5 bases). V shed 4 bases and J shed 1 base, with 14 bases lying between them. CDR1 and CDR2 (germline): GTSNPN, SVGIG (reference sequence). CDR3 size: 14 residues.

V and J are TRBV15 and TRBJ2-7; the match to TRBD2 covers 13 bases. Unmatched junction bases numbered 2, after V lost 3 bases and J lost 6 bases. The V gene's germline CDR1 is LNHNV and CDR2 YYDKDF (reference sequence). The CDR3 totals 14 residues. The CDR3, as DNA: TGTGCCACCAGCAGGGGACTAGCGGGATCCGAGCAGTACTTC. Its translation: CATSRGLAGSEQYF. The entire variable domain, with the rest obtained from reference TRBV15 and TRBJ2-7, is as follows: DAMVIQNPRYQVTQFGKPVTLSCSQTLNHNVMYWYQQKSSQAPKLLFHYYDKDFNNEADTPDNFQSRRPNTSFCFLDIRSPGLGDTAMYLCATSRGLAGSEQYFGPGTRLTVT.

This clone occurred once. The rearrangement uses TRBV19 and TRBJ1-2; D ambiguous. Per germline, CDR1 LNHDA and CDR2 SQIVND (reference sequence). The CDR3 totals 14 residues. V was trimmed by 3 bases and J by 3 bases, leaving 11 bases between them. This CDR3 reads CASSISGAHYGYTF. The CDR3 bases are TGTGCCAGTAGTATTTCGGGAGCCCACTATGGCTACACCTTC.

V usage is TRBV28 and J usage is TRBJ1-2; no firm D call. The CDR3 is made up of 16 amino acids. Trimming cost V 5 bases and J 4 bases, with 20 bases left between them. Germline-derived CDR1 and CDR2 are MDHEN and SYDVKM. DNA of the CDR3: TGTGCCAGCAGTGGCCTTGGAAGTCCTTCAGGCTATGGCTACACCTTC. It specifies CASSGLGSPSGYGYTF.

The CDR3 reads CASARDYPNYGYTF. DNA for the CDR3: TGTGCCAGCGCCCGGGATTATCCTAACTATGGCTACACCTTC. The genes are TRBV28 and TRBJ1-2; D is unresolved. Germline CDR1 is MDHEN and CDR2 is SYDVKM. V lost 8 bases, J lost 0 bases, and 13 bases lay in between. This CDR3 has 14 amino acids.

This clone was seen only a few times. V and J are TRBV6-2 or TRBV6-3 and TRBJ2-1, with 10 bases identical to TRBD2. The germline CDR1 and CDR2 sequences are MNHEY and SVGEGT. This CDR3 spans 15 amino acids. Trimming took 3 bases from V and 6 from J; bases not matched to a gene: 5. The CDR3 DNA reads TGTGCCAGCAGTTATGGGAGCGGGAGGGGCAATGAGCAGTTCTTC. This encodes CASSYGSGRGNEQFF.

The chain combines TRBV5-1 with TRBJ2-1; no definite D call. V was shortened by 3 bases and J by 0 bases, with 7 bases between the two germline ends. The CDR3 totals 14 residues. In germline, CDR1 is SGHRS, CDR2 YFSETQ. CDR3 sequence: CASSWSNSYNEQFF. The CDR3 bases are TGCGCCAGCAGCTGGTCAAACTCCTACAATGAGCAGTTCTTC.

The chain links TRBV19 to TRBJ2-1; D is possibly TRBD1 or TRBD2 (5 bases each). Germline CDR1 and CDR2: LNHDA and SQIVND (reference sequence). Trimming stripped 7 bases from V and 3 bases from J, with 16 bases between. This CDR3 comprises 15 residues. In DNA, the CDR3 is TGTGCCAGTACCTCAAGGCAGAGGGGCTACAATGAGCAGTTCTTC. It translates to CASTSRQRGYNEQFF.

V gene TRBV29-1 combines with J gene TRBJ2-7; D may be TRBD1 (6 bases). The CDR3 length is 13 residues. V dropped 5 bases and J dropped 6 bases, with 17 bases sitting between them. CDR1 and CDR2 (germline): SQVTM, ANQGSEA. The DNA of the CDR3 is TGCAGCGTTCAACTAGACAGGCCCCGCGAGCAGTACTTC. Translating gives CSVQLDRPREQYF.

This clone appeared once. The V and J genes are TRBV7-2 and TRBJ2-1; TRBD1 matches at 7 bases. CDR3 length: 15 amino acids. Germline CDR1 is SGHTA and CDR2 is FQGNSA. Trimming took 2 bases from V and 9 from J; bases not matched to a gene: 10. The CDR3 nucleotides read TGTGCCAGCAGCTTAAATTTCCTCCCAGGGGGTGAGCAGTTCTTC. It specifies CASSLNFLPGGEQFF.

The rearrangement joins TRBV6-5 to TRBJ2-1; 8 bases align to TRBD2. There are 15 residues in the CDR3. CDR1 and CDR2 (germline): MNHEY, SVGAGI. V was pared by 5 bases and J by 4 bases, with 7 bases of the junction left unmatched. The CDR3 loop is CASSQSSGQYNEQFF. CDR3 in DNA: TGTGCCAGCAGTCAGTCTAGCGGGCAATACAATGAGCAGTTCTTC.

The chain joins TRBV2 to TRBJ2-7; D uncertain. There are 14 residues in the CDR3. Germline V CDR1 and CDR2: SNHLY, FYNNEI. V dropped 6 bases and J dropped 2 bases, with 14 bases sitting between them. CDR3 bases: TGTGCCAGCAGCCCTACCTTAGGTCCCTACGAGCAGTACTTC. This translates into CASSPTLGPYEQYF. Full variable domain (missing parts from reference TRBV2 and TRBJ2-7): EPEVTQTPSHQVTQMGQEVILRCVPISNHLYFYWYRQILGQKVEFLVSFYNNEISEKSEIFDDQFSVERPDGSNFTLKIRSTKLEDSAMYFCASSPTLGPYEQYFGPGTRLTVT.

The genes are TRBV5-1 and TRBJ1-3, with TRBD1 matching over 11 bases. This CDR3 contains 14 residues. CDR1 SGHRS and CDR2 YFSETQ come from the germline V gene. V shed 2 bases and J 6 bases; nucleotides not matched to a gene: 1. The CDR3: CASSLGQGANTIYF. The CDR3 region has the DNA TGCGCCAGCAGCTTAGGACAGGGGGCAAACACCATATATTTT.

The chain joins TRBV19 to TRBJ2-7; D may be TRBD1 or TRBD2 (5 bases each). Per the germline V gene, CDR1 is LNHDA and CDR2 is SQIVND (reference sequence). The CDR3 has 13 amino acids. Trimming stripped 6 bases from V and 6 bases from J, with 15 bases between. The DNA for the CDR3 is TGTGCCAGTAGCCACCTGGGGACGGCCGAGCAGTACTTC. Its translation is CASSHLGTAEQYF.

The chain links TRBV19 to TRBJ2-6; 7 nucleotides line up with TRBD1. The CDR3 has 18 residues. J was trimmed by 1 base and V by 4 bases; bases with no gene match: 10. The germline CDR1 and CDR2 sequences are LNHDA and SQIVND (reference sequence). Written as DNA, the CDR3 is TGTGCCAGTAGTAAAAGGACAGGTACGGGGTCTGGGGCCAACGTCCTGACTTTC. It encodes CASSKRTGTGSGANVLTF. The variable domain in full, with the rest retrieved from reference TRBV19 and TRBJ2-6, is DGGITQSPKYLFRKEGQNVTLSCEQNLNHDAMYWYRQDPGQGLRLIYYSQIVNDFQKGDIAEGYSVSREKKESFPLTVTSAQKNPTAFYLCASSKRTGTGSGANVLTFGAGSRLTVL.

This chain connects TRBV5-1 to TRBJ2-2; the match to TRBD1 covers 11 bases. The CDR3 is made up of 14 amino acids. Germline-derived CDR1 and CDR2 are SGHRS and YFSETQ. J was trimmed by 10 bases and V by 2 bases; bases with no gene match: 4. The CDR3 reads CASSFGQGAEELFF. The DNA for the CDR3 is TGCGCCAGCAGCTTTGGACAGGGGGCGGAGGAGCTGTTTTTT.

The chain carries TRBV2 and TRBJ1-5; D unresolved. V shed 1 base and J shed 6 bases, with 13 bases lying between them. Germline CDR1 and CDR2: SNHLY and FYNNEI. CDR3 size: 15 residues. Here the CDR3 DNA reads TGTGCCAGCAGTGAAGAAAGGGTGCGAACTCAGCCCCAGCATTTT. It is translated as CASSEERVRTQPQHF.

V is TRBV5-4 and J is TRBJ1-2, with D unresolved. The ends were cut back, 0 bases at V and 3 bases at J, with 6 bases in the middle. CDR3 length: 13 residues. Germline assignment: CDR1 SGHNT and CDR2 YYREEE (reference sequence). The CDR3 bases are TGTGCCAGCAGCTTGGTCGAGTACTATGGCTACACCTTC. This encodes CASSLVEYYGYTF.

In the case of this clone: At one boundary the junction diverges from the germline segment, which might be a read error. The J gene is TRBJ2-1, the V gene TRBV2; D ambiguous. Germline V gene data show CDR1 as SNHLY and CDR2 as FYNNEI. The CDR3 runs 11 residues. In DNA form, the CDR3 reads TGTGCCAGCAAGGTCTACAATGAGCAGCTCTTC. It yields the protein CASKVYNEQLF.

The V gene is TRBV5-1, the J gene TRBJ2-3; D remains ambiguous. Looked up from germline, CDR1 is SGHRS and CDR2 is YFSETQ. V was clipped by 0 bases and J by 3 bases, with 11 bases between them. CDR3 length: 15 residues. The CDR3 nucleotides read TGCGCCAGCAGCTTGGTAGGGCCTACAACAGATACGCAGTATTTT. It specifies CASSLVGPTTDTQYF.

This chain links TRBV15 with TRBJ1-2, with TRBD1 identical over 7 bases. Germline-derived CDR1 and CDR2 are LNHNV and YYDKDF (reference sequence). CDR3 length: 13 residues. J was trimmed by 7 bases and V by 3 bases; bases with no gene match: 5. CDR3 in amino acids: CATSSRTGAGYTF. The DNA for the CDR3 is TGTGCCACCAGCAGTCGAACAGGGGCTGGCTACACCTTC. Full variable domain (rest looked up from reference TRBV15 and TRBJ1-2): DAMVIQNPRYQVTQFGKPVTLSCSQTLNHNVMYWYQQKSSQAPKLLFHYYDKDFNNEADTPDNFQSRRPNTSFCFLDIRSPGLGDTAMYLCATSSRTGAGYTFGSGTRLTVV.

The chain carries TRBV19 and TRBJ1-5, with D hard to call. The CDR3 is 14 amino acids. Germline V lookup: CDR1 LNHDA, CDR2 SQIVND (reference sequence). Trimming took 6 bases from V and 4 from J, leaving 13 bases between them. The CDR3 nucleotides read TGTGCCAGTAGAGTAGACATCGGGAATCAGCCCCAGCATTTT. Translated, it gives CASRVDIGNQPQHF.